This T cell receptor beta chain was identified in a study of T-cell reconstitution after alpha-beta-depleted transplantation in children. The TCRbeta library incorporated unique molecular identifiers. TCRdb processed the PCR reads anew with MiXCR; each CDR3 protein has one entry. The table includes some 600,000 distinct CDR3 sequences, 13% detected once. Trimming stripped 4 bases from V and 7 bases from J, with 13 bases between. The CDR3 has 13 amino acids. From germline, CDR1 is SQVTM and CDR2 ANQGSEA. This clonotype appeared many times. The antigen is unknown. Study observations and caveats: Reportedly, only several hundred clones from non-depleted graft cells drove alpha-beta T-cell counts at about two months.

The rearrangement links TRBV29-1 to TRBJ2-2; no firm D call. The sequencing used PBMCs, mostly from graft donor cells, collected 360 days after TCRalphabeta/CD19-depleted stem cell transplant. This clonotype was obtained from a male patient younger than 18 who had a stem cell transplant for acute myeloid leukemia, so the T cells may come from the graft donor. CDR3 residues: CSVALKTVGELFF. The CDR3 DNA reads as TGCAGCGTTGCCCTGAAAACTGTCGGGGAGCTGTTTTTT.